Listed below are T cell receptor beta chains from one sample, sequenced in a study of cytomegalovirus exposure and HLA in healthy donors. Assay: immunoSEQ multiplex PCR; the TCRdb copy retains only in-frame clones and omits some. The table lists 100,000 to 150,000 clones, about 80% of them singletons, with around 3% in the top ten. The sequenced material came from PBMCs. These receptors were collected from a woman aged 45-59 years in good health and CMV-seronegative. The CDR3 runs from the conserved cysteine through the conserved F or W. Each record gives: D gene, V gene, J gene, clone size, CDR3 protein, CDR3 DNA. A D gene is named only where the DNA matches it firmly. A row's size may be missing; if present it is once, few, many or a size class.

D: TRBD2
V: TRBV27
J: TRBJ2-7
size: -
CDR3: CASSKSGGREGPYEQYF
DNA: TGTGCCAGCAGTAAGTCGGGTGGGCGGGAGGGCCCCTACGAGCAGTACTTC

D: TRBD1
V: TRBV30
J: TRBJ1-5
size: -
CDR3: CAWSGGQGQPQHF
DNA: TGTGCCTGGAGTGGCGGACAGGGGCAGCCCCAGCATTTT

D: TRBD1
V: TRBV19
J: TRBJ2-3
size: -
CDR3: CASSIWFPGGITDTQYF
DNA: TGTGCCAGTAGTATTTGGTTCCCAGGGGGCATCACAGATACGCAGTATTTT

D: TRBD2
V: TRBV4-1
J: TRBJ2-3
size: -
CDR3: CATSGRALDTQYF
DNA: TGCGCCACCAGCGGGAGGGCCCTGGATACGCAGTATTTT

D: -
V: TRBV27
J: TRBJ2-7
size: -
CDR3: CASSLSASRTYEQYF
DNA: TGTGCCAGCAGTTTATCCGCTAGCAGAACCTACGAGCAGTACTTC

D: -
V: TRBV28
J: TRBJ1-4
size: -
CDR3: CASRNSEKLFF
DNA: TGTGCCAGCAGGAATAGTGAAAAACTGTTTTTT

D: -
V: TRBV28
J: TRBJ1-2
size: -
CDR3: CASTSAGTEANYGYTF
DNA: TGTGCCAGCACCTCAGCGGGGACCGAAGCTAACTATGGCTACACCTTC

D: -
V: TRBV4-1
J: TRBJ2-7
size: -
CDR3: CASSRTITNADEQYF
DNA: TGCGCCAGCAGCCGCACTATAACTAATGCCGACGAGCAGTACTTC

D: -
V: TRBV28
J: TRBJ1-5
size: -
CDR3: CASSLAPGMGAFDQPQHF
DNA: TGTGCCAGCAGTTTAGCGCCCGGGATGGGGGCGTTCGATCAGCCCCAGCATTTT

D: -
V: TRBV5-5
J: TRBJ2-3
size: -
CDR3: CASSFSTDTQYF
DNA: TGTGCCAGCAGCTTCTCCACAGATACGCAGTATTTT

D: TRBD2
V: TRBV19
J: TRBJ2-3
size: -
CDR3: CASSPGTSGTDTQYF
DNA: TGTGCCAGTAGCCCAGGGACTAGCGGCACAGATACGCAGTATTTT

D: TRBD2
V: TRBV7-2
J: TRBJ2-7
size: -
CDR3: CASSFTSGAYEQYF
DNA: TGTGCCAGCAGCTTTACTAGCGGAGCCTACGAGCAGTACTTC

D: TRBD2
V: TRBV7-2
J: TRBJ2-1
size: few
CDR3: CASSYGLGSEQFF
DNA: TGTGCCAGCAGTTACGGACTAGGCAGTGAGCAGTTCTTC

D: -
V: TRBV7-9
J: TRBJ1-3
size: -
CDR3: CASSSRRRAEGNTIYF
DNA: TGTGCCAGCAGCTCCCGCCGGAGGGCCGAGGGAAACACCATATATTTT

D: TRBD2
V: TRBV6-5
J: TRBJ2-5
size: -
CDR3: CASSYGREGSETQYF
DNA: TGTGCCAGCAGTTACGGGCGGGAGGGGTCGGAGACCCAGTACTTC

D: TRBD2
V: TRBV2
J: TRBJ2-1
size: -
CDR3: CASRGTSGMFNEQFF
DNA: TGTGCCAGCAGGGGAACTAGCGGGATGTTCAATGAGCAGTTCTTC

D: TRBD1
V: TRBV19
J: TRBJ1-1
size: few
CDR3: CASSIQTGGSPEAFF
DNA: TGTGCCAGTAGTATCCAAACAGGGGGGAGCCCTGAAGCTTTCTTT

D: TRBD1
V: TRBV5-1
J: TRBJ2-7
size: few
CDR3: CASSSPTGQRYEQYF
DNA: TGCGCCAGCAGCTCCCCGACAGGGCAAAGGTACGAGCAGTACTTC

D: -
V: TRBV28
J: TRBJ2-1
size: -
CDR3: CASSLLGSHEQFF
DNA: TGTGCCAGCAGTTTATTGGGCTCCCATGAGCAGTTCTTC

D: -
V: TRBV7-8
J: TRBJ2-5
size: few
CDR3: CASSFVREETQYF
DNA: TGTGCCAGCAGCTTCGTGAGGGAAGAGACCCAGTACTTC

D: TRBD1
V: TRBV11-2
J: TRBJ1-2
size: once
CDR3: CASSSPGTGDGYTF
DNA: TGTGCCAGCAGCTCACCCGGGACAGGGGACGGCTACACCTTC

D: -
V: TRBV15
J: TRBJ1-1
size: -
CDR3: CATSRSGDEAFF
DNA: TGTGCCACCAGCAGATCGGGAGATGAAGCTTTCTTT

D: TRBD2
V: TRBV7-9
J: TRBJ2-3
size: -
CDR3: CASGRGEREEGMQYF
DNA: TGTGCCAGCGGCCGGGGGGAGCGGGAGGAAGGAATGCAGTATTTT

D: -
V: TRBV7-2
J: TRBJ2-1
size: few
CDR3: CASSLGPIRYNEQFF
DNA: TGTGCCAGCAGCTTGGGCCCGATAAGATACAATGAGCAGTTCTTC

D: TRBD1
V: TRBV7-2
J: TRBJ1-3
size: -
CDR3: CASSLAGQAGDTIYF
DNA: TGTGCCAGCAGCTTAGCCGGACAGGCTGGGGACACCATATATTTT

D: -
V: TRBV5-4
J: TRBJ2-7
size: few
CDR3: CASSLEVGTYEQYF
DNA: TGTGCCAGCAGCTTGGAGGTCGGGACCTACGAGCAGTACTTC

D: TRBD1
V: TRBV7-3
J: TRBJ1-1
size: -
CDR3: CASSLGDSPNTEAFF
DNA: TGTGCCAGCAGCTTAGGGGACAGCCCGAACACTGAAGCTTTCTTT

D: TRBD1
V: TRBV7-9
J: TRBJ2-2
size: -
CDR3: CSSSSSGQGAAGELFF
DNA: TGTTCCAGCAGCTCCTCCGGACAGGGGGCGGCCGGGGAGCTGTTTTTT

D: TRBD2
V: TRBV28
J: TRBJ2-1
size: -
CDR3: CASRSGGRAISNEQFF
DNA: TGTGCCAGCAGGTCTGGCGGGAGGGCCATATCCAATGAGCAGTTCTTC

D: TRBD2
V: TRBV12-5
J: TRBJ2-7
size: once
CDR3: CASGLVRGGRHEQYF
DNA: TGTGCTAGTGGTTTGGTACGGGGGGGTCGCCACGAGCAGTACTTC

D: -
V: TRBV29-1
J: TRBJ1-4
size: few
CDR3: CSVGRGLGEKLFF
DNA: TGCAGCGTTGGCCGAGGGCTGGGAGAAAAACTGTTTTTT

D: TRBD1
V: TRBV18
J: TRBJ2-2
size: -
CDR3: CASSPGTGNTGELFF
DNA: TGTGCCAGCTCACCCGGGACAGGGAACACCGGGGAGCTGTTTTTT

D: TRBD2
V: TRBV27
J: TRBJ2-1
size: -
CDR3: CASSLSRVAGYNEQFF
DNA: TGTGCCAGCAGTTTATCGAGGGTAGCGGGCTACAATGAGCAGTTCTTC

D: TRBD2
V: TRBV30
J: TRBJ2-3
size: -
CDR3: CAWSAYAGGTDTQYF
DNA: TGTGCCTGGAGTGCCTATGCGGGAGGCACAGATACGCAGTATTTT

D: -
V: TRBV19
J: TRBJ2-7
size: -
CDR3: CASSINPGHLYEQYF
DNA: TGTGCCAGTAGTATAAACCCCGGACACCTCTACGAGCAGTACTTC

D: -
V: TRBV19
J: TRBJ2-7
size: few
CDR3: CASRDSGTPYEQYF
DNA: TGTGCCAGTAGGGACTCCGGGACTCCCTACGAGCAGTACTTC

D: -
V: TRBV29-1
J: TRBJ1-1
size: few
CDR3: CSVEVWASQNTEAFF
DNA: TGCAGCGTTGAAGTCTGGGCCAGCCAAAACACTGAAGCTTTCTTT

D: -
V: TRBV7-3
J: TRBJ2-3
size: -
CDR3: CASSWVGGNTDTQYF
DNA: TGTGCCAGCAGCTGGGTTGGCGGGAACACAGATACGCAGTATTTT

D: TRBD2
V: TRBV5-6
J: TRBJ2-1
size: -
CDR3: CASSLGLASYNEQFF
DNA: TGTGCCAGCAGCTTGGGACTAGCGTCTTACAATGAGCAGTTCTTC

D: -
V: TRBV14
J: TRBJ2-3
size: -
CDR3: CASSRPGLTDTQYF
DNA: TGTGCCAGCAGCCGTCCGGGACTCACAGATACGCAGTATTTT

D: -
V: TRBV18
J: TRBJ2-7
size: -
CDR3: CASSPRGPLPLEQYF
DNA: TGTGCCAGCTCACCACGGGGCCCCCTTCCCCTCGAGCAGTACTTC

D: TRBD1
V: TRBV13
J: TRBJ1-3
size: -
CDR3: CASSLGQLGNTIYF
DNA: TGTGCCAGCAGCTTGGGACAGCTCGGAAACACCATATATTTT

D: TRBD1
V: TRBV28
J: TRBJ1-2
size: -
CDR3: CASSDRASYGYTF
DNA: TGTGCCAGCAGCGACAGGGCCTCCTATGGCTACACCTTC

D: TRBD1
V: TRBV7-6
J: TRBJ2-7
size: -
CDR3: CASSLGTGYEQYF
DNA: TGTGCCAGCAGCTTAGGGACAGGGTACGAGCAGTACTTC

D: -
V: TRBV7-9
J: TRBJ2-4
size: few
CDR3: CASSLGALAKNIQYF
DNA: TGTGCCAGCAGCTTAGGGGCGTTAGCCAAAAACATTCAGTACTTC

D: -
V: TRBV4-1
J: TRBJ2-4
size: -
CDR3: CASSQPLRGGKNIQYF
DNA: TGCGCCAGCAGCCAACCCCTACGTGGCGGCAAAAACATTCAGTACTTC

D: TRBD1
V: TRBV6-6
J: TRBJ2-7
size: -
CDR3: CASSSSGQGTYEQYF
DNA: TGTGCCAGCAGTTCTTCCGGACAGGGGACCTACGAGCAGTACTTC

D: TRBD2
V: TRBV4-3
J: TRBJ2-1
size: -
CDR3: CASSLLYSGNVEQFF
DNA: TGCGCCAGCAGCCTATTATACAGCGGGAACGTTGAGCAGTTCTTC

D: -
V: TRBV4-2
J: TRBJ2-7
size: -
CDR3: CASSQGDSTYEQYF
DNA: TGTGCCAGCAGCCAGGGGGACTCAACCTACGAGCAGTACTTC

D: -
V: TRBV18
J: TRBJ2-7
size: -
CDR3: CASSPPNSYSYEQYF
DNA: TGTGCCAGCTCACCACCGAACAGTTACTCCTACGAGCAGTACTTC

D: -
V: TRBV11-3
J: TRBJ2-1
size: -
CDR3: CASSLGGVSYNEQFF
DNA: TGTGCCAGCAGCTTGGGCGGGGTTTCCTACAATGAGCAGTTCTTC

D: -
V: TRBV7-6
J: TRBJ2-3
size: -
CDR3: CASSPSGQRYTDTQYF
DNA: TGTGCCAGCAGCCCTTCAGGACAGCGCTACACAGATACGCAGTATTTT

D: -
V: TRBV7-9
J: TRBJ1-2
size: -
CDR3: CTSSLHSNYGYTF
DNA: TGTACCAGCAGCTTACACAGCAACTATGGCTACACCTTC

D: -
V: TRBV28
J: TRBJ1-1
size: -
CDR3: CASSPQQVSEAFF
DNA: TGTGCCAGCAGTCCCCAACAGGTATCCGAAGCTTTCTTT